This entry features one T cell receptor beta chain sequence. Its antigen is undetermined. This specimen belongs to a study of T cell clones after liver transplantation. Study summary: Post-transplant blood was tracked for graft-donor-reactive T cell clones identified in a pre-transplant mixed lymphocyte reaction. Tolerance: complete withdrawal held at least one year, liver enzymes staying within twice normal. Study-level points and caveats: A significant post-transplant drop in circulating graft-donor-reactive CD4 TCRbeta sequences occurred in most of the 8 subjects.

V trimming: 5 bases; J trimming: 2 bases; junction bases outside the gene matches: 3. This CDR3 spans 14 amino acids. CDR1 is KGHSH, CDR2 LQKENI, per germline. This table comes from immunoSEQ multiplex PCR, and its TCRdb copy is limited to in-frame clones, with some not included. There are around 75,000 clones in the sample; roughly 84% occur only once, and 2.1% lies in the top ten. The rearrangement links TRBV18 to TRBJ1-2; 9 positions match TRBD1. The clonotype comes from a human patient who received a liver transplant. Some T cells may be the graft donor's. The source was CD4+ T cells from blood, collected 48 months after liver transplant. The CDR3 loop is CASSAGTGNYGYTF. The DNA of the CDR3 is TGTGCCAGCTCAGCCGGGACAGGGAACTATGGCTACACCTTC.